The sequence of this T cell receptor beta chain was determined in a study of shared clonotypes between healthy human individuals. Study results and caveats: Rarefaction analysis demonstrated incomplete sorted-subset sequencing notwithstanding large depth.

Assay used: immunoSEQ multiplex PCR; TCRdb lists only in-frame clones, some missing. The table includes some 700,000 clones, less than 95% detected once. On this clone itself: Its specificity is not known.

This TCR was sampled from a man aged 18 to 30 in good health. Some clones in this sample may be carry-over from other donors' samples. Sequencing was carried out using memory CD8+ T cells from PBMCs. Subset indicated: CD45RO+ cells pooled with CCR7-negative TemRA cells.

The CDR3 region has the DNA TGTGCCAGCAGTTTAGGGGAGCCCCAGCATTTT. The encoded protein is CASSLGEPQHF. The rearrangement joins TRBV28 to TRBJ1-5; D is unclear. V was shortened by 2 bases and J by 8 bases, with 4 bases between the two germline ends. From germline, CDR1 is MDHEN and CDR2 SYDVKM. The CDR3 is made up of 11 amino acids.